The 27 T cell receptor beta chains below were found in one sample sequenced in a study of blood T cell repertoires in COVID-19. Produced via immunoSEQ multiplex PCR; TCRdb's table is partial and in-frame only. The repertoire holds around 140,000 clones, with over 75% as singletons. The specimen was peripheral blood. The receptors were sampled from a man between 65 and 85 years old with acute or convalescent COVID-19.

CDR3 DNA: TGTGCCAGCAGCCCCCGGTTGAGCGGGAGTGCGGACACCGGGGAGCTGTTTTTT. Its protein product is CASSPRLSGSADTGELFF. This sequence joins TRBV11-2 and TRBJ2-2, with 8 bases aligning to TRBD2. The ends lost 5 bases at V and 3 bases at J; junction bases unmatched: 14. This CDR3 has 18 amino acids. The germline gives CDR1 SGHAT, CDR2 FQNNGV.

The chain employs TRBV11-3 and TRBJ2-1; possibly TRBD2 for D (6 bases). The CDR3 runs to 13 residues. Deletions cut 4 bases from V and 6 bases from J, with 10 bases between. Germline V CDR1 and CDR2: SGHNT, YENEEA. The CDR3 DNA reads TGTGCCAGCAGCTCGGGAGAAGGCAATGAGCAGTTCTTC. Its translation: CASSSGEGNEQFF.

The CDR3 here is CASSLDPSSYNSPLHF. The DNA for the CDR3 is TGTGCCAGCAGCTTAGACCCGAGCTCCTATAATTCACCCCTCCACTTT. This sequence joins TRBV7-9 and TRBJ1-6, with D unresolved. The germline V gene has CDR1 SEHNR and CDR2 FQNEAQ (reference sequence). V dropped 1 base and J dropped 0 bases, with 7 bases sitting between them. The CDR3 is 16 residues long.

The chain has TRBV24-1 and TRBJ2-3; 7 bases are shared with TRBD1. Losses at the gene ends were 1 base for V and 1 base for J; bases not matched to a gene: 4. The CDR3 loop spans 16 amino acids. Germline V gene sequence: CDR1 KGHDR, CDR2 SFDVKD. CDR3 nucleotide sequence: TGTGCCACCAGTGATTTTCAGGGGGAAGGCACAGATACGCAGTATTTT. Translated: CATSDFQGEGTDTQYF.

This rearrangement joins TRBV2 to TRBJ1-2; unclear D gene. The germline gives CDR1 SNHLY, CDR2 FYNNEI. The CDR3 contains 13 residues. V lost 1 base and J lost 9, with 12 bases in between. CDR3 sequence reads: CASSEVSSYRYTF. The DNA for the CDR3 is TGTGCCAGCAGTGAAGTCAGTTCATACCGCTACACCTTC.

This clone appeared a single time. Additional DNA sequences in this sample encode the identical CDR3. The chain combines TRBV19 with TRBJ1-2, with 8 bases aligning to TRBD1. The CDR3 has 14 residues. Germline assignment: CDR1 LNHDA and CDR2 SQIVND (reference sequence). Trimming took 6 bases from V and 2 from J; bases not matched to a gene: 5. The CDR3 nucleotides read TGTGCCAGTAGGATCCAGGGGGCAAACTATGGCTACACCTTC. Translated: CASRIQGANYGYTF.

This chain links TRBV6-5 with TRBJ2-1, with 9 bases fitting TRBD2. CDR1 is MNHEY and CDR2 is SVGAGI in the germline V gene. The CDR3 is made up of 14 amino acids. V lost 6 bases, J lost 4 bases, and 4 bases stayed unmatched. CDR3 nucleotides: TGTGCCAGCAGCCCGACTAGCGGTTACAATGAGCAGTTCTTC. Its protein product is CASSPTSGYNEQFF.

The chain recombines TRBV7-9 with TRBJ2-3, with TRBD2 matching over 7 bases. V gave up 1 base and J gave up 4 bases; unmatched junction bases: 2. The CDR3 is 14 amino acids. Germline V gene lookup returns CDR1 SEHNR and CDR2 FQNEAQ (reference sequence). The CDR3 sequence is CASSLGLAPDTQYF. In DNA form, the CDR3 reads TGTGCCAGCAGCTTAGGACTAGCCCCAGATACGCAGTATTTT.

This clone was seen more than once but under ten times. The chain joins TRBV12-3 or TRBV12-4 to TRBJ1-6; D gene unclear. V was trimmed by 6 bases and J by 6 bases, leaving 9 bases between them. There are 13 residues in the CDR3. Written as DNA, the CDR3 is TGTGCCAGCAGGTATATGAGTAATTCACCCCTCCACTTT. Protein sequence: CASRYMSNSPLHF.

CDR3 bases: TGTGCCAGTAGAGGAAGGGGCAGCACCATGAACACTGAAGCTTTCTTT. Translating gives CASRGRGSTMNTEAFF. The genes are TRBV19 and TRBJ1-1; D is possibly TRBD1 (5 bases). Trimming cost V 6 bases and J 0 bases, with 17 bases left between them. The CDR3 sequence is 16 residues long. CDR1 and CDR2 (germline): LNHDA, SQIVND (reference sequence).

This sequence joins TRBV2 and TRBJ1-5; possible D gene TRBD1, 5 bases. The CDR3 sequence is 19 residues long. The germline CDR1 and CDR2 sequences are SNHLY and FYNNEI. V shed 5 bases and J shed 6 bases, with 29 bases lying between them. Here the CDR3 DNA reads TGTGCCAGCAGTCACCCAACCGGACACACCCGAACGGGTAGTCAGCCCCAGCATTTT. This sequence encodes CASSHPTGHTRTGSQPQHF.

The CDR3 DNA is TGTGCCAGCAGCCTAACCACAGGGGGCCAAGAGACCCAGTACTTC. This sequence encodes CASSLTTGGQETQYF. The chain recombines TRBV9 with TRBJ2-5, with TRBD1 matching over 8 bases. Losses at the gene ends were 4 bases for V and 1 base for J; bases not matched to a gene: 6. Germline CDR1 is SGDLS and CDR2 is YYNGEE. CDR3 length equals 15 residues.

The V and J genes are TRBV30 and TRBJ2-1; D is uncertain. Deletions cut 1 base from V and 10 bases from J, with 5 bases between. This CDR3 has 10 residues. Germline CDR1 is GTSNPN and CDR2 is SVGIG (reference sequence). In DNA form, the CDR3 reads TGTGCCTGGAGTGACTACGAGCAGTTCTTC. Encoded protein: CAWSDYEQFF.

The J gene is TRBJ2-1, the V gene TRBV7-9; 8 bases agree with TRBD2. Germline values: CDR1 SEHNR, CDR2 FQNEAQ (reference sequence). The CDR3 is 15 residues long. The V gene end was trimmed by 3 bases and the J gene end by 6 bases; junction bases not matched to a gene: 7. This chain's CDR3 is CASSFDPGGLNEQFF. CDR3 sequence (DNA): TGTGCCAGCAGCTTCGATCCGGGGGGGCTCAATGAGCAGTTCTTC.

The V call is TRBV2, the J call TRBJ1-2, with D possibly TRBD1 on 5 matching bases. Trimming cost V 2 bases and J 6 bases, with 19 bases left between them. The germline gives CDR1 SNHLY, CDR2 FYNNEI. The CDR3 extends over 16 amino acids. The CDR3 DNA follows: TGTGCCAGCAGTGAATTATCGGGACGGGGAGGGGATGGCTACACCTTC. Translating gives CASSELSGRGGDGYTF.

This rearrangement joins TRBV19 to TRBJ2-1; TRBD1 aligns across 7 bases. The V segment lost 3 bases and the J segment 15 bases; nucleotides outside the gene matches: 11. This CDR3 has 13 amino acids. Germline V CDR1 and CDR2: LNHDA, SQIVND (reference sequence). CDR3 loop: CASSMGYRDSAFF. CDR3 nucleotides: TGTGCCAGTAGTATGGGCTACCGGGACAGCGCGTTCTTC.

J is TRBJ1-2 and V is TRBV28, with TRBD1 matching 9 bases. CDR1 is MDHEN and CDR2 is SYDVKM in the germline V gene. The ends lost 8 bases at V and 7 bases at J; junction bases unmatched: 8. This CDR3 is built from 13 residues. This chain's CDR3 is CASSQGAYGGYTF. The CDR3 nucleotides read TGTGCCAGCTCACAGGGGGCTTACGGTGGCTACACCTTC.

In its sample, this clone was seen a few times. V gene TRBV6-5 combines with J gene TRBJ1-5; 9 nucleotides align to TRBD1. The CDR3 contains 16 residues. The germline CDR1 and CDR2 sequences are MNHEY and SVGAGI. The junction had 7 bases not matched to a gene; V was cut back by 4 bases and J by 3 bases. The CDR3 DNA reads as TGTGCCAGCAGTTCCACAGGGGGCCTGGACAATCAGCCCCAGCATTTT. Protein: CASSSTGGLDNQPQHF.

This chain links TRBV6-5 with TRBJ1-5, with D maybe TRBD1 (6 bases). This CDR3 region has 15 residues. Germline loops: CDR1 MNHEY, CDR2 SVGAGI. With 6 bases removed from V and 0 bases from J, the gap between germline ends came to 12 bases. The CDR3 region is CASRLGQNSNQPQHF. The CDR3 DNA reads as TGTGCCAGCAGGTTAGGACAGAATAGCAATCAGCCCCAGCATTTT.

CDR3: CASSLTLAGATDTQYF. The CDR3 coding sequence is TGTGCCAGCAGCCTTACTCTAGCGGGAGCGACAGATACGCAGTATTTT. The V and J genes are TRBV3-1 (or the pseudogene TRBV3-2) and TRBJ2-3, with 10 positions matching TRBD2. Germline V gene lookup returns CDR1 LGHDT and CDR2 YNNKEL (reference sequence). The CDR3 has 16 residues. Trimming at V came to 4 bases and at J to 3 bases, leaving 7 bases not matched to a gene.

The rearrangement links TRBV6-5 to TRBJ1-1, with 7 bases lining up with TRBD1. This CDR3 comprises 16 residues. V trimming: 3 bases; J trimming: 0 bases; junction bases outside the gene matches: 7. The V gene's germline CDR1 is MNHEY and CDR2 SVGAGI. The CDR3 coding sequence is TGTGCCAGCAGTTATTCGACAGGGTCGGTGAACACTGAAGCTTTCTTT. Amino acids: CASSYSTGSVNTEAFF.

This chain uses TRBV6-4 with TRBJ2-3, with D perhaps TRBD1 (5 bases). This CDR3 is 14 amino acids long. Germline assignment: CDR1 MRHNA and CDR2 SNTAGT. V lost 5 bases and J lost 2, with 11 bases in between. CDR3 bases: TGTGCCAGCAGTAAAGACAGAAACACAGATACGCAGTATTTT. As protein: CASSKDRNTDTQYF.

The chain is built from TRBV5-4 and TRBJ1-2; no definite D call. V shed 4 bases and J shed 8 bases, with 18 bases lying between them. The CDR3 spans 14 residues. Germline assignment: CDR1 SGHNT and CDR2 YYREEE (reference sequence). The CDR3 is CASSPSGGLRGYTF. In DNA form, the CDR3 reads TGTGCCAGCAGCCCCTCAGGAGGGTTAAGGGGCTACACCTTC.

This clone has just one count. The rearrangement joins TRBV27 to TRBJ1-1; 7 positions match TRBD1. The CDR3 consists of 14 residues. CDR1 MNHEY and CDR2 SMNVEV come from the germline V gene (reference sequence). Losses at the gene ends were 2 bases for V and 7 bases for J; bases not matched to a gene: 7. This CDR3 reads CASSLQQGIGEAFF. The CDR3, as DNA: TGTGCCAGCAGTTTACAACAGGGGATCGGTGAAGCTTTCTTT.

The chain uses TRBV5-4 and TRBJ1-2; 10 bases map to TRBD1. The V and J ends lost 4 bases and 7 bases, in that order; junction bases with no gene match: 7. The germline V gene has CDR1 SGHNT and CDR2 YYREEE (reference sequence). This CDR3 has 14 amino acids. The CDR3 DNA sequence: TGTGCCAGCAGCAGAGGACAGGGGGAAGGTGGCTACACCTTC. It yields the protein CASSRGQGEGGYTF.

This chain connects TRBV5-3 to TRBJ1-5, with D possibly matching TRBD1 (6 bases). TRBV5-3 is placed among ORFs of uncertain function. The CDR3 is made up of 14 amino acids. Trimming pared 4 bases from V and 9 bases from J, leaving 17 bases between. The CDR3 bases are TGTGCCAGAAGCCCAAATGGGGGCGCTAGGCCCCAGCATTTT. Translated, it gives CARSPNGGARPQHF.

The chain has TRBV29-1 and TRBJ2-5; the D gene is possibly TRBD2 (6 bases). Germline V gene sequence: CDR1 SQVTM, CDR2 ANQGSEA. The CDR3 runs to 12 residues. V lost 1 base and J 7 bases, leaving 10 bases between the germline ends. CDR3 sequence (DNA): TGCAGCGTTGAAGGGGGGGAAAGGACCCAGTACTTC. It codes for CSVEGGERTQYF.